This is a list of T cell receptor beta chains from one sample in a study of blood T cell repertoires in COVID-19. This table comes from immunoSEQ multiplex PCR, and its TCRdb copy is limited to in-frame clones, with some not included. Of 70,000 to 95,000 clones listed, 80% to 90% are singletons. The sample taken for sequencing was peripheral blood. These receptors were obtained from a human donor in a cohort sampled during active COVID-19. CDR3s include the opening cysteine and the closing phenylalanine or tryptophan.

v_call,j_call,cdr3_aa
TRBV11-2,TRBJ1-6,CASSLDLESPLHF
TRBV9,TRBJ1-5,CASSASSGVQPQHF
TRBV7-8,TRBJ2-5,CASSLGGRSYNQETQYF
TRBV2,TRBJ1-4,CASSVRTPVNEKLFF
TRBV5-1,TRBJ2-1,CASSLSGQQGNEQFF
TRBV28,TRBJ1-5,CASSLGQGNQPQHF
TRBV5-1,TRBJ1-6,CASSGGQGNSPLHF
TRBV7-2,TRBJ2-1,CASSSDSYYNEQFF
TRBV19,TRBJ2-3,CASRRGRSDTQYF
TRBV7-2,TRBJ1-2,CASRNKDRSYGYTF
TRBV15,TRBJ2-5,CATSRSSGPGETQYF
TRBV18,TRBJ1-5,CASSSQSVYQPQHF